Shown below are 16 T cell receptor beta chains from a single sample sequenced in a study of CD8+CD57+ T cells in acquired aplastic anemia. Researchers used genomic DNA as the template to profile TCR beta VDJ and CDR3. TCRdb independently ran MiXCR on the reads; one entry per CDR3 protein. The profile covers 190,000 or so distinct CDR3 sequences, with around 60% appearing a single time and approximately 30% taken by the ten largest. The sample was sorted CD4+, CD8+, or CD8+CD57+ T cells (not recorded which) from PBMCs. The source of these receptors is a human donor in good health.

The rearrangement joins TRBV7-3 to TRBJ2-3, with D possibly TRBD2 on 6 matching bases. Germline assignment: CDR1 SGHTA and CDR2 FQGTGA. The ends were cut back, 5 bases at V and 2 bases at J, with 11 bases in the middle. This CDR3 has 14 amino acids. As DNA, the CDR3 is TGTGCCAGCAGCCGAGCGGGCTTCACAGATACGCAGTATTTT. Translated: CASSRAGFTDTQYF. Full variable domain (rest looked up from reference TRBV7-3 and TRBJ2-3): GAGVSQTPSNKVTEKGKYVELRCDPISGHTALYWYRQSLGQGPEFLIYFQGTGAADDSGLPNDRFFAVRPEGSVSTLKIQRTERGDSAVYLCASSRAGFTDTQYFGPGTRLTVL.

The chain recombines TRBV28 with TRBJ2-7; D possibly uses TRBD1 or TRBD2 (5 bases each). V lost 6 bases to trimming and J lost 4 bases, with 19 bases between them. CDR1 and CDR2 (germline): MDHEN, SYDVKM. The CDR3 runs to 15 residues. CDR3 loop: CASRSRDGGYYEQYF. CDR3 DNA: TGTGCCAGCAGATCAAGGGACGGAGGATATTACGAGCAGTACTTC.

Concerning this clonotype: This may stem from a read error, because a much larger clone lies one nucleotide away. V usage is TRBV6-2 or TRBV6-3 and J usage is TRBJ2-7, with D perhaps TRBD1 (6 bases). Germline V gene sequence: CDR1 MNHEY, CDR2 SVGEGT. The length of the CDR3 is 12 residues. The CDR3 region has the DNA TGTGCCAGCAGTTCCACAGGGACCGAGCGGTACTTC. This translates into CASSSTGTERYF.

The gene calls are TRBV2 and TRBJ1-5; no firm D call. The CDR3 consists of 15 residues. Per the germline V gene, CDR1 is SNHLY and CDR2 is FYNNEI. V lost 0 bases to trimming and J lost 4 bases, with 10 bases between them. The CDR3 sequence is CASSEASTRNQPQHF. CDR3 DNA: TGTGCCAGCAGTGAAGCGAGTACACGGAATCAGCCCCAGCATTTT.

The chain recombines TRBV4-3 with TRBJ2-3; 8 bases are a match to TRBD2. CDR1 is LGHNA and CDR2 is YSLEER in the germline V gene. Germline trimming cut 4 bases from V and 4 bases from J; bases unmatched to any gene: 7. The CDR3 runs to 15 residues. The CDR3 nucleotides are TGCGCCAGCAGCCGAGGTCTAGCGGGCGCAGATACGCAGTATTTT. Amino acid sequence: CASSRGLAGADTQYF.

This clonotype has ten or more counts. J is TRBJ2-7 and V is TRBV6-1; D may match TRBD1 or TRBD2 (5 bases each). From germline, CDR1 is MNHNS and CDR2 SASEGT. There are 13 residues in the CDR3. V was shortened by 10 bases and J by 0 bases, with 13 bases between the two germline ends. The CDR3 DNA reads as TGTGCCACCACCCCAGGGACCTCCTACGAGCAGTACTTC. This encodes CATTPGTSYEQYF.

The rearrangement uses TRBV29-1 and TRBJ1-2, with no clear D. Trimming took 2 bases from V and 3 from J, leaving 7 bases between them. The germline gives CDR1 SQVTM, CDR2 ANQGSEA. This CDR3 has 12 residues. CDR3 nucleotides: TGCAGCGTTGAAAAGGTGTACTATGGCTACACCTTC. Its protein is CSVEKVYYGYTF.

The table lists this clonotype with a count of one. The CDR3 is CASSTRKNPGQETQYF. In nucleotides, the CDR3 is TGTGCCAGCAGCACAAGAAAGAACCCAGGCCAAGAGACCCAGTACTTC. The genes are TRBV7-9 and TRBJ2-5; no firm D call. V was cut by 5 bases and J by 1 base, with 17 bases left in between. Germline-derived CDR1 and CDR2 are SEHNR and FQNEAQ (reference sequence). The CDR3 totals 16 residues.

At least ten counts were recorded for this clonotype. CDR3 sequence reads: CASMPGQGAVHEQYF. The DNA for the CDR3 is TGTGCCAGCATGCCGGGACAGGGGGCAGTCCACGAGCAGTACTTC. V gene TRBV2 combines with J gene TRBJ2-7; 12 bases match TRBD1. The CDR3 has 15 residues. Germline lookup yields CDR1 SNHLY and CDR2 FYNNEI. Trimming at V came to 7 bases and at J to 5 bases, leaving 9 bases not matched to a gene.

This chain uses TRBV25-1 with TRBJ2-7; 7 bases align to TRBD2. This CDR3 comprises 13 residues. Per germline, CDR1 MGHDK and CDR2 SYGVNS. Germline trimming cut 7 bases from V and 3 bases from J; bases unmatched to any gene: 6. As DNA, the CDR3 is TGTGCCAGCACGACCCCGGGGGGCTACGAGCAGTACTTC. Protein sequence: CASTTPGGYEQYF.

The J gene is TRBJ2-7, the V gene TRBV20-1, with 9 bases lining up with TRBD1. The length of the CDR3 is 16 residues. V shed 3 bases and J 6 bases; nucleotides not matched to a gene: 15. Germline CDR1 DFQATT, CDR2 SNEGSKA (reference sequence). The CDR3 region is CSASNRGGQGNPEQYF. The CDR3 DNA reads TGCAGTGCTAGTAACAGGGGGGGACAGGGTAATCCCGAGCAGTACTTC.

At least ten counts were recorded for this clonotype. V and J are TRBV9 and TRBJ2-2, with 7 bases lining up with TRBD1. CDR3 size: 16 residues. Germline loops: CDR1 SGDLS, CDR2 YYNGEE. V gave up 3 bases and J gave up 3 bases; unmatched junction bases: 8. The chain's CDR3 is CASSGKDGTDTGELFF. The CDR3 bases are TGTGCCAGCAGCGGCAAGGACGGGACAGACACCGGGGAGCTGTTTTTT.

The V call is TRBV24-1, the J call TRBJ2-7, with a tentative D call TRBD1 (6 bases). The V end was cut by 4 bases, the J end by 5 bases, with 11 bases between. CDR3 length: 13 residues. Germline CDR1 reads KGHDR; CDR2 reads SFDVKD. Written as DNA, the CDR3 is TGTGCCACCAGTGAACCAGGGGTACACGAGCAGTACTTC. This encodes CATSEPGVHEQYF.

V is TRBV11-3 and J is TRBJ2-1, with TRBD2 as a possible D gene (6 bases). This CDR3 is built from 14 residues. CDR1 and CDR2 from the germline V gene are SGHNT and YENEEA. V shed 3 bases and J shed 12 bases, with 18 bases lying between them. The CDR3 nucleotides read TGTGCCAGCAGCTTCGGGGGAGTCCCCAATAGGCAGTTCTTC. It specifies CASSFGGVPNRQFF.

In this sample, this clonotype turned up many times. The chain joins TRBV4-2 to TRBJ2-5; the match to TRBD2 covers 9 bases. Germline-derived CDR1 and CDR2 are LGHNA and YNFKEQ. The CDR3 length is 16 residues. Losses at the gene ends were 0 bases for V and 2 bases for J; bases not matched to a gene: 4. Here the CDR3 reads CASSQERLAAQETQYF. The CDR3 DNA is TGTGCCAGCAGCCAAGAAAGACTAGCGGCTCAAGAGACCCAGTACTTC.

With regard to this clonotype: A read error may produce the germline difference seen at one junction end. J is TRBJ1-1 and V is TRBV5-5; 10 bases are a match to TRBD1. The CDR3 is made up of 13 amino acids. CDR1 and CDR2 from the germline V gene are SGHKS and YYEKEE (reference sequence). The CDR3, as DNA: TGTGCCAGCAGCTTGGTAGGGACAGGGGAAGCTTTTTTT. The encoded protein is CASSLVGTGEAFF.